This section outlines one T cell receptor beta chain sequence together with its context. The target antigen is unknown. The sample belongs to a study of T cell responses to AZD1222 COVID-19 vaccine. Regarding the study as a whole: AZD1222 recipients seropositive at baseline numbered only 5 or 6. Two AZD1222 administrations were followed by greater Spike-specific TCR breadth and depth.

Sequencing used immunoSEQ multiplex PCR; TCRdb keeps in-frame clones, though not all of them. The sample has over 150,000 clones; 80% to 90% are singletons. This receptor was identified in an adult in good health. The input for sequencing was peripheral blood, taken on day 0 of MenACWY control vaccination.

CDR3 sequence (DNA): TGTGCCAGCAGCTTAGGTCCAGGGTTGGATAATTCACCCCTCCACTTT. Protein product: CASSLGPGLDNSPLHF. The chain employs TRBV13 and TRBJ1-6; D may be TRBD1 (5 bases). The CDR3 sequence is 16 residues long. With 0 bases removed from V and 5 bases from J, the gap between germline ends came to 11 bases. CDR1 is PRHDT, CDR2 FYEKMQ, per germline (reference sequence).